These 29 T cell receptor beta chains came from one sample sequenced in a study of naive and memory T cell subsets. General observations from the study: Possibly reflecting memory cells re-expressing CD45RA, a few larger clonotypes occurred in naive repertoires, especially CD8.

The beta constant-region primer was an equimolar mix of two oligonucleotides covering TRBC1 and TRBC2. Four rounds of PCR amplified the ligated cDNA using nested alpha and beta constant-region primers plus SP2. TCRdb itself ran the UMI-ligation and nested PCR reads through MiXCR, one entry per CDR3 protein. The data contain over 110,000 distinct CDR3 sequences, approximately 21% of them singletons. Which antigens these TCRs recognize remains unknown. The material sequenced was naive CD8+ T cells from blood. These receptors all stem from a human donor in good health.

The chain employs TRBV27 and TRBJ2-7; no definite D call. Germline V gene data show CDR1 as MNHEY and CDR2 as SMNVEV (reference sequence). The ends were cut back, 6 bases at V and 4 bases at J, with 16 bases in the middle. There are 14 residues in the CDR3. The CDR3 sequence: CASRKVAGVYEQYF. CDR3 nucleotide sequence: TGTGCCAGCAGGAAGGTCGCTGGGGTTTACGAGCAGTACTTC.

In this sample, this clonotype turned up a few times. The chain is built from TRBV28 and TRBJ1-5, with a possible D match to TRBD1 (5 bases). The CDR3 contains 17 residues. Trimming left V 4 bases short and J 4 bases short, with 20 bases between. Germline CDR1 MDHEN, CDR2 SYDVKM. The CDR3: CASSWRGSGKGNQPQHF. Here the CDR3 DNA reads TGTGCCAGCAGTTGGAGAGGGTCAGGGAAAGGGAATCAGCCCCAGCATTTT.

This clonotype was observed a handful of times. This chain connects TRBV7-6 to TRBJ2-1; 9 bases agree with TRBD2. V lost 2 bases to trimming and J lost 4 bases; unmatched junction nucleotides: 9. CDR3 length equals 17 residues. Germline V gene data show CDR1 as SGHVS and CDR2 as FNYEAQ. The CDR3 DNA is TGTGCCAGCAGCTTAATCCCTAGCGGGGACCGATACAATGAGCAGTTCTTC. Amino acids: CASSLIPSGDRYNEQFF.

The chain recombines TRBV9 with TRBJ2-1; D unresolved. The ends were cut back, 0 bases at V and 8 bases at J, with 6 bases in the middle. Germline CDR1 SGDLS, CDR2 YYNGEE. This CDR3 is 12 amino acids long. CDR3 sequence reads: CASSVVDYEQFF. Written as DNA, the CDR3 is TGTGCCAGCAGCGTAGTAGATTATGAGCAGTTCTTC.

DNA for the CDR3: TGTGCCAGCAGTTTGTATTGGCAGGGGACGGAGTCGAATGGCTACACCTTC. Amino acids: CASSLYWQGTESNGYTF. This chain links TRBV27 with TRBJ1-2, with D perhaps TRBD1 (6 bases). The CDR3 runs to 17 residues. Germline V lookup: CDR1 MNHEY, CDR2 SMNVEV (reference sequence). With 3 bases removed from V and 6 bases from J, the gap between germline ends came to 23 bases.

The rearrangement joins TRBV11-1 to TRBJ2-1; 10 bases agree with TRBD2. J was trimmed by 7 bases and V by 4 bases; bases with no gene match: 4. Germline V gene lookup returns CDR1 SGHAT and CDR2 FQDESV (reference sequence). CDR3 length equals 14 residues. Here the CDR3 DNA reads TGTGCCAGCAGCTCTAGCGGGAGCTGGAATGAGCAGTTCTTC. Amino acid sequence: CASSSSGSWNEQFF. The whole variable domain, remainder taken from reference TRBV11-1 and TRBJ2-1, is EAEVAQSPRYKITEKSQAVAFWCDPISGHATLYWYRQILGQGPELLVQFQDESVVDDSQLPKDRFSAERLKGVDSTLKIQPAELGDSAMYLCASSSSGSWNEQFFGPGTRLTVL.

The chain is built from TRBV4-1 and TRBJ2-7; 8 bases fit TRBD1. This CDR3 is built from 15 residues. Germline CDR1 is MGHRA and CDR2 is YSYEKL. J was trimmed by 4 bases and V by 4 bases; bases with no gene match: 9. The CDR3 DNA is TGCGCCAGCAGCCTAGATGGACAGGGAGAGTACGAGCAGTACTTC. Translation: CASSLDGQGEYEQYF.

The J gene is TRBJ2-2, the V gene TRBV2, with no clear D. From germline, CDR1 is SNHLY and CDR2 FYNNEI. CDR3 size: 11 residues. V lost 8 bases to trimming and J lost 7 bases, with 8 bases between them. CDR3: CASGLSGELFF. CDR3 bases: TGTGCCAGCGGTCTTAGCGGGGAGCTGTTTTTT. Drawing the rest from reference TRBV2 and TRBJ2-2, the complete variable domain is EPEVTQTPSHQVTQMGQEVILRCVPISNHLYFYWYRQILGQKVEFLVSFYNNEISEKSEIFDDQFSVERPDGSNFTLKIRSTKLEDSAMYFCASGLSGELFFGEGSRLTVL.

This clonotype was seen a few times. The CDR3 coding sequence is TGTGCCAGTGGCGCGTTGAACACTGAAGCTTTCTTT. It yields the protein CASGALNTEAFF. The chain links TRBV2 to TRBJ1-1, with D uncertain. V lost 9 bases, J lost 0 bases, and 8 bases lay in between. The CDR3 loop spans 12 amino acids. Germline CDR1 and CDR2: SNHLY and FYNNEI.

The chain is built from TRBV15 and TRBJ1-5, with a possible D match to TRBD1 (6 bases). This CDR3 is built from 12 residues. V gave up 5 bases and J gave up 9 bases, with 11 bases separating them. The germline CDR1 and CDR2 sequences are LNHNV and YYDKDF (reference sequence). CDR3 sequence reads: CATSEGGRPQHF. The CDR3 DNA reads TGTGCCACCAGCGAGGGGGGTCGGCCCCAGCATTTT.

The rearrangement joins TRBV6-5 to TRBJ2-7; D is perhaps TRBD1 (6 bases). Trimming left V 2 bases short and J 4 bases short, with 12 bases between. Germline V gene lookup returns CDR1 MNHEY and CDR2 SVGAGI. The CDR3 is 14 amino acids. CDR3: CASSYGTSIYEQYF. In nucleotides, the CDR3 is TGTGCCAGCAGTTACGGGACATCGATATACGAGCAGTACTTC.

This clonotype was found a few times. The V gene is TRBV27, the J gene TRBJ2-3; D uncertain. The V gene lost 3 bases and the J gene lost 6 bases, with 13 bases spanning the gap. This CDR3 has 14 residues. Germline V gene lookup returns CDR1 MNHEY and CDR2 SMNVEV (reference sequence). The CDR3 nucleotides read TGTGCCAGCAGTTTGGTTCCACGGACGGATACGCAGTATTTT. Translating it yields CASSLVPRTDTQYF.

The rearrangement links TRBV27 to TRBJ2-7; D perhaps matches TRBD2 (5 bases). This CDR3 comprises 14 residues. V was pared by 6 bases and J by 0 bases, with 12 bases between. Germline V CDR1 and CDR2: MNHEY, SMNVEV (reference sequence). The chain's CDR3 is CASSLGGHSYEQYF. The CDR3 bases are TGTGCCAGCAGCCTCGGAGGCCACTCCTACGAGCAGTACTTC.

This clonotype was counted between two and nine times. The chain carries TRBV29-1 and TRBJ2-7; possibly TRBD1 for D (6 bases). The CDR3 totals 13 residues. The germline V gene encodes CDR1 SQVTM and CDR2 ANQGSEA. Trimming left V 6 bases short and J 4 bases short, with 16 bases between. CDR3 bases: TGCAGCGTGGGCAGGGACACGGAGTACGAGCAGTACTTC. It codes for CSVGRDTEYEQYF.

This chain's CDR3 is CASSLPAGGGTDTQYF. Here the CDR3 DNA reads TGTGCCAGCAGCCTCCCAGCGGGAGGCGGCACAGATACGCAGTATTTT. V gene TRBV3-1 combines with J gene TRBJ2-3, with 9 bases fitting TRBD2. The germline V gene encodes CDR1 LGHDT and CDR2 YNNKEL (reference sequence). The V segment lost 4 bases and the J segment 1 base; nucleotides outside the gene matches: 6. This CDR3 contains 16 residues.

This chain links TRBV28 with TRBJ2-7; D is undetermined. V gave up 3 bases and J gave up 6 bases, with 3 bases separating them. CDR1 and CDR2 (germline): MDHEN, SYDVKM. The CDR3 is 10 residues long. The CDR3 loop reads CASSFTEQYF. CDR3 sequence (DNA): TGTGCCAGCAGTTTTACCGAGCAGTACTTC.

This clonotype was observed a few times. This chain joins TRBV28 and TRBJ2-5, with D maybe TRBD1 (6 bases). Trimming removed 8 bases from V and 1 base from J, with 14 bases in between. The CDR3 is 14 residues long. Germline V CDR1 and CDR2: MDHEN, SYDVKM. This CDR3 is CASGLDSLQETQYF. The CDR3 bases are TGTGCCAGCGGGTTGGACAGCCTCCAAGAGACCCAGTACTTC.

This clonotype has a handful of counts. This chain uses TRBV11-3 with TRBJ2-1; 7 bases fit TRBD2. The V gene's germline CDR1 is SGHNT and CDR2 YENEEA. This CDR3 has 16 residues. Losses at the gene ends were 5 bases for V and 4 bases for J; bases not matched to a gene: 11. CDR3 sequence (DNA): TGTGCCAGCAGCCAAGGAGAAGCGGGGATATACAATGAGCAGTTCTTC. Its translation is CASSQGEAGIYNEQFF.

This clonotype was found a few times. The chain employs TRBV6-5 and TRBJ2-5; possibly TRBD1 or TRBD2 for D (6 bases each). With 6 bases removed from V and 5 bases from J, the gap between germline ends came to 16 bases. Germline assignment: CDR1 MNHEY and CDR2 SVGAGI. The CDR3 loop spans 14 amino acids. CDR3 in DNA: TGTGCCAGCAGCTCCGGTATCGGGGGCGAGACCCAGTACTTC. Amino acids: CASSSGIGGETQYF.

The rearrangement links TRBV7-9 to TRBJ2-2, with D perhaps TRBD1 (6 bases). The V and J ends lost 4 bases and 3 bases respectively, with 15 bases between them. Germline V gene data show CDR1 as SEHNR and CDR2 as FQNEAQ (reference sequence). This CDR3 has 16 residues. The CDR3 loop is CASSSDRIYYTGELFF. Here the CDR3 DNA reads TGTGCCAGCAGCTCGGACAGAATCTATTACACCGGGGAGCTGTTTTTT.

This clonotype has a handful of counts. The rearrangement joins TRBV2 to TRBJ2-2, with a possible D match to TRBD1 (7 bases). CDR3 size: 14 residues. The V gene lost 6 bases and the J gene lost 4 bases, with 12 bases spanning the gap. Germline V lookup: CDR1 SNHLY, CDR2 FYNNEI. The CDR3 DNA is TGTGCCAGCAGCGACAGGGAGGTCACCGGGGAGCTGTTTTTT. Translated: CASSDREVTGELFF.

J is TRBJ2-3 and V is TRBV16; D is perhaps TRBD1 or TRBD2 (6 bases each). In germline, CDR1 is KGHSY, CDR2 FQNENV. This CDR3 contains 16 residues. V was pared by 0 bases and J by 5 bases, with 15 bases between. CDR3 bases: TGTGCCAGCAGCCAATCTTTGCTCCGGGGGCGAGATACGCAGTATTTT. This translates into CASSQSLLRGRDTQYF.

The V and J genes are TRBV6-5 and TRBJ2-1; the D is unclear. Germline loops: CDR1 MNHEY, CDR2 SVGAGI. V gave up 5 bases and J gave up 8 bases, with 13 bases separating them. The CDR3 is 13 residues long. CDR3 region: CASSHDLGDEQFF. The CDR3 nucleotides read TGTGCCAGCAGTCACGATCTGGGCGATGAGCAGTTCTTC.

This clonotype was seen only a few times. CDR3 sequence: CASSPLTGGYSEAFF. The CDR3, as DNA: TGTGCCAGCAGTCCTCTGACAGGGGGGTATTCTGAAGCTTTCTTT. The chain has TRBV6-5 and TRBJ1-1; 9 nucleotides agree with TRBD1. Germline V lookup: CDR1 MNHEY, CDR2 SVGAGI. CDR3 length: 15 residues. Germline trimming cut 5 bases from V and 6 bases from J; bases unmatched to any gene: 10.

This clonotype was counted only a few times. The chain recombines TRBV12-3 or TRBV12-4 with TRBJ1-6, with 9 bases lining up with TRBD1. This CDR3 is built from 13 residues. With V trimmed by 10 bases and J by 9 bases, 7 bases remained unmatched. CDR3 bases: TGTGCCACCCGGGACAGGGAACTTTCACCCCTCCACTTT. This sequence encodes CATRDRELSPLHF.

This clonotype was recorded only once. V usage is TRBV11-2 and J usage is TRBJ2-3; D possibly matches TRBD1 or TRBD2 (5 bases each). CDR3 length equals 14 residues. CDR1 SGHAT and CDR2 FQNNGV come from the germline V gene. The V gene lost 3 bases and the J gene lost 2 bases, with 9 bases spanning the gap. The CDR3 coding sequence is TGTGCCAGCAGCTTTCAGGGAGTCACAGATACGCAGTATTTT. This sequence encodes CASSFQGVTDTQYF.

This clonotype appeared a few times. CDR3: CASSLAAGLGNQPQHF. CDR3 bases: TGTGCCAGCAGCTTAGCGGCAGGGCTCGGCAATCAGCCCCAGCATTTT. The chain has TRBV7-8 and TRBJ1-5; perhaps TRBD1 as D (5 bases). The CDR3 runs 16 residues. Between the trimmed V and J ends, which lost 0 bases and 2 bases, there was a span of 11 bases. Germline lookup yields CDR1 SGHVS and CDR2 FQNEAQ.

The genes are TRBV19 and TRBJ2-1; weak D call: TRBD1 (6 bases). Germline CDR1 and CDR2: LNHDA and SQIVND (reference sequence). The CDR3 has 12 residues. Trimming took 2 bases from V and 10 from J, leaving 9 bases between them. The CDR3 DNA sequence: TGTGCCAGTAGTATAATGGGGACAGAGCAGTTCTTC. Protein: CASSIMGTEQFF.

V usage is TRBV4-1 and J usage is TRBJ2-7; D gene uncertain. The CDR3 has 13 amino acids. Per germline, CDR1 MGHRA and CDR2 YSYEKL. V was cut by 3 bases and J by 9 bases, with 15 bases left in between. The CDR3 nucleotides read TGCGCCAGCAGCCACCCCAGTACCAACGTGCAGTACTTC. Translation gives CASSHPSTNVQYF.